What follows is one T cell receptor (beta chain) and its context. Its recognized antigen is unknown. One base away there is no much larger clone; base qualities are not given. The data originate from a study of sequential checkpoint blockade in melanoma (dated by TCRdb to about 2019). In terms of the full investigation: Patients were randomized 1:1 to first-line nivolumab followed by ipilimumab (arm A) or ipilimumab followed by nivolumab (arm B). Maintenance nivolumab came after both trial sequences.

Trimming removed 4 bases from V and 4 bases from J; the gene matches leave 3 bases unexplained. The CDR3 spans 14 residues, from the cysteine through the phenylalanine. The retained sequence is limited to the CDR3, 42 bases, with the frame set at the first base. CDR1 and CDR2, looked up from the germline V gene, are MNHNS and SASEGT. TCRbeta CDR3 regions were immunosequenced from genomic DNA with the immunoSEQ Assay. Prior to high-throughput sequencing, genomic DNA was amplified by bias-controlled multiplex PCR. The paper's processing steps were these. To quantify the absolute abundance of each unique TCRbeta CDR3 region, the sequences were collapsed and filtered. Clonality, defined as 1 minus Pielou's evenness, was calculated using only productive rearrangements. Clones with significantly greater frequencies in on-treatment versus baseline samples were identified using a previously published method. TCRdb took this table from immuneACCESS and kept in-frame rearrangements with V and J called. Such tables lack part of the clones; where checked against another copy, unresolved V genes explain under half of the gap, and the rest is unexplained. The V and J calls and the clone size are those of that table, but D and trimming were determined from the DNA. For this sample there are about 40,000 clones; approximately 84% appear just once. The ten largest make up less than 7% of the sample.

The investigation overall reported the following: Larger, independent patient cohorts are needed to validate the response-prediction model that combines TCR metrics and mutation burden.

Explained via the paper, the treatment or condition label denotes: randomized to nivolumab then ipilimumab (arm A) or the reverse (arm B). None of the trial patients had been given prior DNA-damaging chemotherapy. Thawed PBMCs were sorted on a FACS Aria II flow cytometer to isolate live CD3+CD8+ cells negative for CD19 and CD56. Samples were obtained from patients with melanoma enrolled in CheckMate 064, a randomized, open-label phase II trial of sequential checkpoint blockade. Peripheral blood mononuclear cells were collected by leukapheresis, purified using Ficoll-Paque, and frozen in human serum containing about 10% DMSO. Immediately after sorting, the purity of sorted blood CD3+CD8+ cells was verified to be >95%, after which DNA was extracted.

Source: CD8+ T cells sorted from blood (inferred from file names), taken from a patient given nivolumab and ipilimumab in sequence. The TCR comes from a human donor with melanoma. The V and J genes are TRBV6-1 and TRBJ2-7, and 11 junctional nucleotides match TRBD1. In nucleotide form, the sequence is TGTGCCAGCAGTGTCGGACAGGGGGCATACGAGCAGTACTTC. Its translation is CASSVGQGAYEQYF.